The source of this TCR beta chain is a study of regulatory T cells in long-lasting Graves disease. Time point in this sample: newly diagnosed GD, antithyroid drugs for less than 3 months. The TCR library was prepared using RNA isolated from PBMCs. At least ten counts were recorded for this clonotype. For TCR beta, libraries came from iRepertoire HTBI primers and Arm-PCR of CDR3 regions. MiXCR was run by TCRdb on the multiplex PCR reads, yielding one entry per CDR3 protein. The repertoire holds about 450,000 distinct CDR3 sequences, with 12% to 15% as singletons. This CDR3 is 17 amino acids long. The germline V gene encodes CDR1 SGHTA and CDR2 FQGNSA. J gave up 8 bases and V 5 bases, and 12 bases lay outside the gene matches. This sample also appeared in a second study, on T cells in Graves' hyperthyroidism and ophthalmopathy.

This specimen consisted of peripheral blood mononuclear cells (PBMCs), obtained at new diagnosis, from a patient treated with antithyroid drugs. The J gene is TRBJ2-1, the V gene TRBV7-2; TRBD2 matches at 13 bases. The TCR was taken from a woman in her forties or fifties with Graves disease. The CDR3 loop reads CASSPGLAGDWGDEQFF. CDR3 in DNA: TGTGCCAGCAGCCCAGGACTAGCGGGGGACTGGGGGGATGAGCAGTTCTTC.